The 6 T cell receptor beta chains below all came from one sample that was sequenced in a study of blood T cell repertoires in COVID-19. TCRdb's copy holds only in-frame clones and misses some; the assay was immunoSEQ multiplex PCR. Of some 140,000 clones in the sample, nearly 80% were seen once. Sequenced input: peripheral blood. Receptors were obtained from a man older than 75 with acute or convalescent COVID-19.

The chain links TRBV24-1 to TRBJ2-1; 10 positions match TRBD2. Germline trimming cut 6 bases from V and 4 bases from J; bases unmatched to any gene: 11. This CDR3 spans 17 amino acids. Germline loops: CDR1 KGHDR, CDR2 SFDVKD. CDR3 protein: CATSSIAGGELYNEQFF. Here the CDR3 DNA reads TGTGCCACCAGTTCTATAGCGGGGGGCGAGCTTTACAATGAGCAGTTCTTC.

The chain joins TRBV9 to TRBJ2-3; D gene uncertain. The germline CDR1 and CDR2 sequences are SGDLS and YYNGEE. The CDR3 covers 14 residues. V was cut by 0 bases and J by 11 bases, with 16 bases left in between. The CDR3 loop is CASSVGEPTARQYF. The CDR3 coding sequence is TGTGCCAGCAGCGTAGGCGAGCCTACCGCGAGGCAGTATTTT.

This clone was observed many times. This chain connects TRBV5-6 to TRBJ2-3; unclear D gene. This CDR3 has 14 amino acids. V was cut by 0 bases and J by 3 bases, with 8 bases left in between. From germline, CDR1 is SGHDT and CDR2 YYEEEE. The CDR3 nucleotides read TGTGCCAGCAGCTTGGCCCTCGGGACAGATACGCAGTATTTT. It codes for CASSLALGTDTQYF.

V usage is TRBV6-2 or TRBV6-3 and J usage is TRBJ1-1, with D unresolved. CDR1 and CDR2 (germline): MNHEY, SVGEGT. The CDR3 has 12 amino acids. V shed 5 bases and J shed 5 bases, with 9 bases lying between them. The CDR3 loop is CASSHQRTEAFF. DNA of the CDR3: TGTGCCAGCAGTCATCAGAGGACTGAAGCTTTCTTT.

The rearrangement joins TRBV11-2 to TRBJ2-7; D unclear. V lost 0 bases to trimming and J lost 1 base, with 7 bases between them. The CDR3 has 14 amino acids. Germline lookup yields CDR1 SGHAT and CDR2 FQNNGV. CDR3 in DNA: TGTGCCAGCAGCTTAGATCCCACTTCCTACGAGCAGTACTTC. It translates to CASSLDPTSYEQYF.

This clone has a single count. This chain uses TRBV29-1 with TRBJ2-5, with D perhaps TRBD2 (5 bases). V was shortened by 3 bases and J by 6 bases, with 14 bases between the two germline ends. This CDR3 comprises 13 residues. The germline gives CDR1 SQVTM, CDR2 ANQGSEA. CDR3 coding DNA: TGCAGCGTTGAGCGAGACCGGGGTCAGACCCAGTACTTC. As protein: CSVERDRGQTQYF. The full variable domain, completed using reference TRBV29-1 and TRBJ2-5, is SAVISQKPSRDICQRGTSLTIQCQVDSQVTMMFWYRQQPGQSLTLIATANQGSEATYESGFVIDKFPISRPNLTFSTLTVSNMSPEDSSIYLCSVERDRGQTQYFGPGTRLLVL.